One and the same sample provided the 2 T cell receptor beta chains below, sequenced in a study of cytomegalovirus exposure and HLA in healthy donors. Primers included in the PCR were 60 Vbeta and 13 Jbeta primers. Using immunoSEQ multiplex PCR, the repertoire was profiled, and TCRdb retains in-frame clones only, with some absent. The table lists 200,000 or so clones, 82% of them singletons. The sequenced sample consisted of PBMCs. The receptors stem from a woman in her late teens or twenties in good health and CMV-seronegative.

The chain recombines TRBV15 with TRBJ1-6, with D possibly TRBD1 on 6 matching bases. CDR1 and CDR2 from the germline V gene are LNHNV and YYDKDF (reference sequence). The V end lost 0 bases, the J end lost 6 bases, and 6 bases lay between the germline ends. The CDR3 has 14 amino acids. CDR3 region: CATSRDRGNSPLHF. CDR3 DNA: TGTGCCACCAGCAGAGACAGGGGTAATTCACCCCTCCACTTT.

This clone was seen a single time. V gene TRBV10-3 combines with J gene TRBJ1-1, with TRBD1 as a possible D gene (6 bases). This CDR3 spans 12 amino acids. Germline CDR1 is ENHRY and CDR2 is SYGVKD. With 7 bases removed from V and 5 bases from J, the gap between germline ends came to 11 bases. The DNA of the CDR3 is TGTGCCATCAATAACAGGGAAACTGAAGCTTTCTTT. Its protein is CAINNRETEAFF.